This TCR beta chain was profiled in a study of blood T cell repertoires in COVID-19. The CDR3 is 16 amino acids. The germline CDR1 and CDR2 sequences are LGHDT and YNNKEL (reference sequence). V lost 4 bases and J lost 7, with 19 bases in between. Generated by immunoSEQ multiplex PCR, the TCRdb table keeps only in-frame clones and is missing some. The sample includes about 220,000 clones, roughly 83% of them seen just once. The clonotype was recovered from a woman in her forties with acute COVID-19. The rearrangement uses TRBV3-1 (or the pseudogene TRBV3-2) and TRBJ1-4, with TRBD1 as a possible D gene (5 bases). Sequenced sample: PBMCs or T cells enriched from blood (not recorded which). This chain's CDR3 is CASSLGTASRGEKLFF. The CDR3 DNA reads TGTGCCAGCAGCCTCGGGACTGCCTCCCGGGGTGAAAAACTGTTTTTT.